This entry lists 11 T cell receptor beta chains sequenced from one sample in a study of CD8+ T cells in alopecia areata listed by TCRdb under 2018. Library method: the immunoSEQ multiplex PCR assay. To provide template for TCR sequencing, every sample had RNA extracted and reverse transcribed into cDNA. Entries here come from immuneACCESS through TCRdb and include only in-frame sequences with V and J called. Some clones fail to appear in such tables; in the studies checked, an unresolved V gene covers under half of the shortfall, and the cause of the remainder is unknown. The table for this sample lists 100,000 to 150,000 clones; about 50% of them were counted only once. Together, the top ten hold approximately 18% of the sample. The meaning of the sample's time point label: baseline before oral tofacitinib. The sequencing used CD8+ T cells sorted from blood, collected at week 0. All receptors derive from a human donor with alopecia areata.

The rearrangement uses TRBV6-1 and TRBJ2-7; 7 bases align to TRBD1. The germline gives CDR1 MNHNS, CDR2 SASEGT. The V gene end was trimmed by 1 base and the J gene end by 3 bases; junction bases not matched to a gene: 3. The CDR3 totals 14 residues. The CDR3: CASSEGTGVYEQYF. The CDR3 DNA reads TGTGCCAGCAGTGAAGGGACAGGCGTCTACGAGCAGTACTTC.

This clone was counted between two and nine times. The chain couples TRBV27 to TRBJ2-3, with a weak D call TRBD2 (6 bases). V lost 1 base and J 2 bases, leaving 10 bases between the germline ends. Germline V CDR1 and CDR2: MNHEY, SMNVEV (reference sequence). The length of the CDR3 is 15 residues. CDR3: CASSLLGGYTDTQYF. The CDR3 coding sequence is TGTGCCAGCAGTTTATTGGGAGGTTACACAGATACGCAGTATTTT.

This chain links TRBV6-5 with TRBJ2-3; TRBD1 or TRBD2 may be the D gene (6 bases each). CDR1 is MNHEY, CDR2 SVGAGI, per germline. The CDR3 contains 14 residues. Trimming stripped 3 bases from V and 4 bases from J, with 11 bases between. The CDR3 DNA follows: TGTGCCAGCAGTTATATGGGGGGCGCAGATACGCAGTATTTT. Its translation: CASSYMGGADTQYF.

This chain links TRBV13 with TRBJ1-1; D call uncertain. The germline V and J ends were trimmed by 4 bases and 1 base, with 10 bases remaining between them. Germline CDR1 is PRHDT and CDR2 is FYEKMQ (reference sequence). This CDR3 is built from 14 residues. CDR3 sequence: CASSSSGGNTEAFF. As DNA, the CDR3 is TGTGCCAGCAGCTCCTCCGGAGGGAACACTGAAGCTTTCTTT.

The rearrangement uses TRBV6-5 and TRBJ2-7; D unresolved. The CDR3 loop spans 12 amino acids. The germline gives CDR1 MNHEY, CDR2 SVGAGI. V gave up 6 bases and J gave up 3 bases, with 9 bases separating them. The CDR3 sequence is CASSQRIYEQYF. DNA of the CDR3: TGTGCCAGCAGCCAAAGGATCTACGAGCAGTACTTC.

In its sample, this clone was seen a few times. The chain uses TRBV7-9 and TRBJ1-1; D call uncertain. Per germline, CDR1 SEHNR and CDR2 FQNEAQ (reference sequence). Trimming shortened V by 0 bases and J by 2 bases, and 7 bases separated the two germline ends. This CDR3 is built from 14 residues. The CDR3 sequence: CASSLASSNTEAFF. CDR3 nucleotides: TGTGCCAGCAGCTTAGCGTCCAGTAACACTGAAGCTTTCTTT.

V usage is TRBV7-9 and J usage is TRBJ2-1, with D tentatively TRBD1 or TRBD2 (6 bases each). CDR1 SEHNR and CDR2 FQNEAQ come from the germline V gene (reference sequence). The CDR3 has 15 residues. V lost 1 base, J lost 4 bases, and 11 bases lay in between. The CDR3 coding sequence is TGTGCCAGCAGCTTAGTGGGGGGCGAGTACAATGAGCAGTTCTTC. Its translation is CASSLVGGEYNEQFF.

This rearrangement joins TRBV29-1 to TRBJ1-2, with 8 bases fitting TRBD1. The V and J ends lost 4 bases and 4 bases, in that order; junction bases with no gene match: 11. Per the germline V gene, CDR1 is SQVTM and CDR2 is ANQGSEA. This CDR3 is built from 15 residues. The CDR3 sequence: CSVGSLQTGAYGYTF. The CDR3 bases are TGCAGCGTTGGGTCCCTTCAGACAGGGGCCTATGGCTACACCTTC. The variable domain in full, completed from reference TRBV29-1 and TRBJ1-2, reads SAVISQKPSRDICQRGTSLTIQCQVDSQVTMMFWYRQQPGQSLTLIATANQGSEATYESGFVIDKFPISRPNLTFSTLTVSNMSPEDSSIYLCSVGSLQTGAYGYTFGSGTRLTVV.

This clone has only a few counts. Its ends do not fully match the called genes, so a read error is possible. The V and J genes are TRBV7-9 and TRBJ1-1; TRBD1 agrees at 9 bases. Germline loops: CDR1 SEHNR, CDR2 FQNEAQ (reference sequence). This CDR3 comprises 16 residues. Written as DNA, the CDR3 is TGTGCCGGCAGCCGAGCCACAGGGGGCGCCGACACTGAAGCTTTCTTT. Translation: CAGSRATGGADTEAFF.

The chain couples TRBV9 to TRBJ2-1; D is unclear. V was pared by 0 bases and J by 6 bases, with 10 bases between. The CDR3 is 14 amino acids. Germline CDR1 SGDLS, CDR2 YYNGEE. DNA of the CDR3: TGTGCCAGCAGCGTAGCTACAGATGCCAATGAGCAGTTCTTC. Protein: CASSVATDANEQFF.

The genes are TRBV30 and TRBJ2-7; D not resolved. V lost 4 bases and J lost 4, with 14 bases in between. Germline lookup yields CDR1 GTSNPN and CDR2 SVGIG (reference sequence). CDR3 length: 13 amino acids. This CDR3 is CAWTSAWPYEQYF. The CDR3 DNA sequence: TGTGCCTGGACCTCGGCTTGGCCGTACGAGCAGTACTTC. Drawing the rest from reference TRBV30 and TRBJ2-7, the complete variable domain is SQTIHQWPATLVQPVGSPLSLECTVEGTSNPNLYWYRQAAGRGLQLLFYSVGIGQISSEVPQNLSASRPQDRQFILSSKKLLLSDSGFYLCAWTSAWPYEQYFGPGTRLTVT.